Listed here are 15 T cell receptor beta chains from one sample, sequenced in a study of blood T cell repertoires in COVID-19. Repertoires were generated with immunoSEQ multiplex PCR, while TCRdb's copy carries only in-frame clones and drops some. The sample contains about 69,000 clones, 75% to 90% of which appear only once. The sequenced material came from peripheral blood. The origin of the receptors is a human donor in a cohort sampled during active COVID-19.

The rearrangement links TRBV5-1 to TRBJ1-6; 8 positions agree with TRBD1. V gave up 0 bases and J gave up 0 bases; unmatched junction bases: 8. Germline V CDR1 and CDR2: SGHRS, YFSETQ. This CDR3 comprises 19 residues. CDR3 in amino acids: CASSLGPRTGSSYNSPLHF. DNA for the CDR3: TGCGCCAGCAGCTTGGGACCCCGGACAGGGAGCTCCTATAATTCACCCCTCCACTTT.

As DNA, the CDR3 is TGTGCCACCAGCAGTGGGGGCGGCGAGCAGTACTTC. This gives the protein CATSSGGGEQYF. The V and J genes are TRBV15 and TRBJ2-7; D possibly corresponds to TRBD1 (6 bases). There are 12 residues in the CDR3. V lost 3 bases and J lost 6, with 9 bases in between. The germline V gene encodes CDR1 LNHNV and CDR2 YYDKDF (reference sequence).

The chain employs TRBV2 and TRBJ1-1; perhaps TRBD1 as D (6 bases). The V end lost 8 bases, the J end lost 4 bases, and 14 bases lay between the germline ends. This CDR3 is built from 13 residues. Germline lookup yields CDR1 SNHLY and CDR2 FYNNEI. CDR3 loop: CASRRGRGTEAFF. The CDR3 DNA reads TGTGCCAGCCGGCGGGGGCGAGGCACTGAAGCTTTCTTT.

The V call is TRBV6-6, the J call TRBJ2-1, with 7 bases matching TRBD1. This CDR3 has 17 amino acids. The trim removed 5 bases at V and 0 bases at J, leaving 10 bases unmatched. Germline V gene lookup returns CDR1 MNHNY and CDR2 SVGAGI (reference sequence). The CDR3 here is CASSRDSRVSSYNEQFF. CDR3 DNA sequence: TGTGCCAGCAGTCGGGACAGCCGAGTAAGCTCCTACAATGAGCAGTTCTTC.

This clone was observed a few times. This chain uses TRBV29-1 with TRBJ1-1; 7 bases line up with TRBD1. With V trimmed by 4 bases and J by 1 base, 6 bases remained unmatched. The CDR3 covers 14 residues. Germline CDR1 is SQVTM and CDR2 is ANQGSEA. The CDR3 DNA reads TGCAGCGTTGCCGCCGGGACAGAGAACACTGAAGCTTTCTTT. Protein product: CSVAAGTENTEAFF.

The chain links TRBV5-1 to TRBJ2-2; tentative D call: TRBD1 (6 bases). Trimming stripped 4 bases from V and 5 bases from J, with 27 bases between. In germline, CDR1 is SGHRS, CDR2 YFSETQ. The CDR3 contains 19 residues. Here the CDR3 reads CASSLGTGHMGRSTGELFF. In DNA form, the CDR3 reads TGCGCCAGCAGCCTGGGGACGGGACATATGGGGAGAAGTACCGGGGAGCTGTTTTTT. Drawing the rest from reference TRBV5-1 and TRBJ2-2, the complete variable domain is KAGVTQTPRYLIKTRGQQVTLSCSPISGHRSVSWYQQTPGQGLQFLFEYFSETQRNKGNFPGRFSGRQFSNSRSEMNVSTLELGDSALYLCASSLGTGHMGRSTGELFFGEGSRLTVL.

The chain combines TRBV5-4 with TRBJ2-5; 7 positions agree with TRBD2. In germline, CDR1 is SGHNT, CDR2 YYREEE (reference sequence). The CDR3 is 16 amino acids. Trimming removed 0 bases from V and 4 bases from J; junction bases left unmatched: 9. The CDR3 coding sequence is TGTGCCAGCAGCTTGGGAACGGGGGGAATTTTAGAGACCCAGTACTTC. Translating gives CASSLGTGGILETQYF.

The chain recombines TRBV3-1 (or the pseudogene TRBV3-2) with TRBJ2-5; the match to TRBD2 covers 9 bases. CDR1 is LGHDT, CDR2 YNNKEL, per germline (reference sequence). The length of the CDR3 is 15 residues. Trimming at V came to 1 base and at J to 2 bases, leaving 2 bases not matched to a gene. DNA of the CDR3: TGTGCCAGCAGCCAAGGTACTAGCGGGCAAGAGACCCAGTACTTC. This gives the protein CASSQGTSGQETQYF.

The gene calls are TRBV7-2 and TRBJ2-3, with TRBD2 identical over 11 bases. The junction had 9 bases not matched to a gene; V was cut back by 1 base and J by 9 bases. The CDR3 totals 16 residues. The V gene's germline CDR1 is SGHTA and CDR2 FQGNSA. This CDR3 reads CASSLGLAGGEGTQYF. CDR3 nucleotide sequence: TGTGCCAGCAGCTTAGGGCTAGCGGGGGGCGAGGGCACGCAGTATTTT.

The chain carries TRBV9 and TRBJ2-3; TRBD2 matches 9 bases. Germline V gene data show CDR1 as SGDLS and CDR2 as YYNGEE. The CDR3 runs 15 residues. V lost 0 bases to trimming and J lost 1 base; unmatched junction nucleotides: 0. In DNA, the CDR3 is TGTGCCAGCAGCGTAGCTAGCGGGGGCACAGATACGCAGTATTTT. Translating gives CASSVASGGTDTQYF.

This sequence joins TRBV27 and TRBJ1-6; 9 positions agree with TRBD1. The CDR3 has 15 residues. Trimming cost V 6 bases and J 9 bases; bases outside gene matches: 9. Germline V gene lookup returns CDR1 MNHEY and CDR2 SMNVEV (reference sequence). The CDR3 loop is CASRPTGGAGSPLHF. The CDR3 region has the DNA TGTGCCAGCAGACCTACAGGGGGCGCAGGTTCACCCCTCCACTTT.

The CDR3 nucleotides are TGCGCCAGCAGTTGGGGGCAGGGAACAGAGGGGGAAAAACTGTTTTTT. It translates to CASSWGQGTEGEKLFF. The rearrangement links TRBV10-2 to TRBJ1-4; possibly TRBD1 for D (6 bases). CDR3 length: 16 amino acids. V lost 5 bases, J lost 8 bases, and 21 bases lay in between. Germline V gene sequence: CDR1 WSHSY, CDR2 SAAADI.

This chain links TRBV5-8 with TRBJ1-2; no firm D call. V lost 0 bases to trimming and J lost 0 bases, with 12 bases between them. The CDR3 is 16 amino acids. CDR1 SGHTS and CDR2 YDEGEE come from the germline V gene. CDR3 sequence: CASSLVARTANYGYTF. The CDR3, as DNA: TGTGCCAGCAGCTTGGTGGCGAGGACTGCTAACTATGGCTACACCTTC.

This CDR3 reads CASSQAGQGRRTEAFF. In nucleotides, the CDR3 is TGTGCCAGCAGCCAAGCGGGGCAGGGGCGGAGGACTGAAGCTTTCTTT. This chain links TRBV4-2 with TRBJ1-1; the D gene is possibly TRBD1 (6 bases). CDR3 length: 16 residues. Germline values: CDR1 LGHNA, CDR2 YNFKEQ. V lost 1 base to trimming and J lost 5 bases, with 17 bases between them.

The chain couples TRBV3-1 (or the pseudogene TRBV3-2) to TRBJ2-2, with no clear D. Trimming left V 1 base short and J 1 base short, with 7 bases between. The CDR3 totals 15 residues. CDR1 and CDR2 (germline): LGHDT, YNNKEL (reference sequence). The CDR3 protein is CASSQGAENTGELFF. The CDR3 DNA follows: TGTGCCAGCAGCCAAGGGGCAGAGAACACCGGGGAGCTGTTTTTT.